These 10 T cell receptor beta chains share one sample of origin, sequenced in a study of PD-1 blockade in classical Hodgkin lymphoma. Time point described: cycle 4 day 1 (C4D1), after 6 weeks of nivolumab. All the patients suffered relapse after autologous stem cell transplantation, and brentuximab vedotin exposure differed. Thawed PBMCs underwent magnetic negative selection to yield purified CD4+ T cells. Some clones are missing from TCRdb's copy, which holds only in-frame ones; the method was immunoSEQ multiplex PCR. Among roughly 30,000 clones, 84% were seen once, and the ten largest hold under 1%. Material: CD4+ T cells from blood, obtained before the fourth cycle of nivolumab. These TCRs come from a human donor with classical Hodgkin lymphoma.

The chain carries TRBV29-1 and TRBJ1-2, with 8 bases lining up with TRBD1. Germline V CDR1 and CDR2: SQVTM, ANQGSEA. This CDR3 region has 11 residues. DNA for the CDR3: TGCGCGACAGGGGAGAAAGATGGCTACACCTTC. Its protein is CATGEKDGYTF. Supplemented by reference TRBV29-1 and TRBJ1-2, the full variable domain reads SAVISQKPSRDICQRGTSLTIQCQVDSQVTMMFWYRQQPGQSLTLIATANQGSEATYESGFVIDKFPISRPNLTFSTLTVSNMSPEDSSIYLCATGEKDGYTFGSGTRLTVV.

This CDR3 is CATEQASNQPQHF. CDR3 sequence (DNA): TGTGCCACGGAGCAGGCCAGCAATCAGCCCCAGCATTTT. The chain recombines TRBV19 with TRBJ1-5; D is unclear. The CDR3 contains 13 residues. The germline V gene has CDR1 LNHDA and CDR2 SQIVND (reference sequence). Trimming took 10 bases from V and 1 from J, leaving 11 bases between them.

V usage is TRBV7-9 and J usage is TRBJ2-1, with D possibly matching TRBD1 (6 bases). This CDR3 has 16 residues. The V gene lost 2 bases and the J gene lost 8 bases, with 19 bases spanning the gap. Germline-derived CDR1 and CDR2 are SEHNR and FQNEAQ (reference sequence). CDR3 sequence (DNA): TGTGCCAGCAGCTTAAAGACGATGGACAGCGGCGATGAGCAGTTCTTC. It is translated as CASSLKTMDSGDEQFF.

The sample holds one count of this clone. The chain carries TRBV15 and TRBJ2-3; 10 nucleotides line up with TRBD2. The V and J ends lost 0 bases and 5 bases, in that order; junction bases with no gene match: 14. The CDR3 spans 19 residues. Germline V gives CDR1 LNHNV, CDR2 YYDKDF (reference sequence). The CDR3 region is CATSRDGLAGVSFGDTQYF. The CDR3 DNA follows: TGTGCCACCAGCAGAGATGGGCTAGCGGGGGTGTCTTTTGGAGATACGCAGTATTTT. Complete variable domain (other parts from reference TRBV15 and TRBJ2-3): DAMVIQNPRYQVTQFGKPVTLSCSQTLNHNVMYWYQQKSSQAPKLLFHYYDKDFNNEADTPDNFQSRRPNTSFCFLDIRSPGLGDTAMYLCATSRDGLAGVSFGDTQYFGPGTRLTVL.

The chain has TRBV30 and TRBJ2-5; D is possibly TRBD1 or TRBD2 (5 bases each). Per the germline V gene, CDR1 is GTSNPN and CDR2 is SVGIG (reference sequence). The V gene lost 6 bases and the J gene lost 1 base, with 15 bases spanning the gap. This CDR3 region has 14 residues. CDR3 sequence: CACNRPGTQETQYF. Written as DNA, the CDR3 is TGTGCCTGTAACCGCCCCGGGACCCAAGAGACCCAGTACTTC.

CDR3 protein: CASSTLGANEKLFF. CDR3 bases: TGTGCCAGCAGTACTTTAGGGGCTAATGAAAAACTGTTTTTT. The chain carries TRBV25-1 and TRBJ1-4; perhaps TRBD1 as D (5 bases). Trimming took 5 bases from V and 3 from J, leaving 10 bases between them. CDR3 size: 14 residues. Germline V CDR1 and CDR2: MGHDK, SYGVNS.

This chain joins TRBV9 and TRBJ1-2; no definite D call. This CDR3 region has 17 residues. V was cut by 3 bases and J by 0 bases, with 18 bases left in between. Germline V gives CDR1 SGDLS, CDR2 YYNGEE. In nucleotides, the CDR3 is TGTGCCAGCAGCGGGGATAGGTGGAACAGACCTAACTATGGCTACACCTTC. Translation: CASSGDRWNRPNYGYTF.

The rearrangement uses TRBV5-1 and TRBJ1-2, with D possibly matching TRBD1 (5 bases). Deletions cut 4 bases from V and 3 bases from J, with 19 bases between. The germline V gene encodes CDR1 SGHRS and CDR2 YFSETQ. This CDR3 is 16 amino acids long. The CDR3 region is CASSPGSQGVYYGYTF. The CDR3 nucleotides read TGCGCCAGCAGCCCCGGATCTCAAGGGGTGTACTATGGCTACACCTTC.

V is TRBV2 and J is TRBJ2-1; D could derive from TRBD1 or TRBD2 (6 bases each). V gave up 4 bases and J gave up 4 bases, with 17 bases separating them. The CDR3 covers 16 residues. The germline V gene encodes CDR1 SNHLY and CDR2 FYNNEI. The DNA for the CDR3 is TGTGCCAGCAGTGGACAATGGGGGGCCGCATACAATGAGCAGTTCTTC. Its translation is CASSGQWGAAYNEQFF.

The chain uses TRBV30 and TRBJ1-1; TRBD1 matches 7 bases. V lost 1 base, J lost 4 bases, and 3 bases stayed unmatched. Germline V gene sequence: CDR1 GTSNPN, CDR2 SVGIG (reference sequence). The length of the CDR3 is 13 residues. In DNA form, the CDR3 reads TGTGCCTGGAGTGAACAGGGGCCCACTGAAGCTTTCTTT. Its protein product is CAWSEQGPTEAFF.